This TCR beta chain was sequenced in a study of T cell repertoires in cytomegalovirus infection. Study context: Peptides in the study included HLA-C-restricted and HLA-B-restricted CMV epitopes. In public TCR beta signatures, there were indications of both CMV infection and matching HLA type.

The trim removed 3 bases at V and 4 bases at J, leaving 34 bases unmatched. The CDR3 consists of 24 residues. This clonotype occurred a few times. Its antigen is not identified. Each CDR3 protein gets one entry after TCRdb re-called the reads with MiXCR. This table holds 150,000 or so distinct CDR3 sequences, about 20% found once. Findings of the study overall: Based on cumulative public TCR beta family frequency, carriers of CMV plus the relevant HLA were identified.

The gene calls are TRBV12-3 or TRBV12-4 and TRBJ2-7, with 9 bases identical to TRBD1. The sequencing here drew on CD8+ T cells from cultured PBMCs, taken from culture after CMV antigen stimulation. This clonotype was sampled from a human donor in good health (CMV status not recorded). Some clones in this sample may be carry-over from other donors' samples. CDR3 protein: CASSFTLRWTGDTPSTWDYYEQYF. CDR3 DNA: TGTGCCAGCAGTTTTACCTTACGATGGACAGGGGACACCCCTTCCACCTGGGATTATTACGAGCAGTACTTC.